This TCR beta chain is drawn from a study of cytomegalovirus exposure and HLA in healthy donors. The study's findings and limits: The listing of some 170 TCR beta chains classed them as cytomegalovirus-associated.

Method: immunoSEQ multiplex PCR; TCRdb's copy keeps in-frame clones and lacks some. The profile shows 170,000 or so clones, about four fifths of them singletons. Trimming took 10 bases from V and 6 from J, leaving 23 bases between them. There are 15 residues in the CDR3. CDR1 LNHDA and CDR2 SQIVND come from the germline V gene (reference sequence). The donors were part of the roughly 110-subject validation cohort, which stood apart from the approximately 670-subject first cohort. About this clone: Its target is unknown.

This sequence originates from a woman aged 18-35 years in good health and CMV-seropositive. Input material: PBMCs. This rearrangement joins TRBV19 to TRBJ2-3; possible D gene TRBD2, 6 bases. CDR3 DNA: TGTGCCACCACTCAAGGATCCGGGGGTACGGATACGCAGTATTTT. Translated: CATTQGSGGTDTQYF.